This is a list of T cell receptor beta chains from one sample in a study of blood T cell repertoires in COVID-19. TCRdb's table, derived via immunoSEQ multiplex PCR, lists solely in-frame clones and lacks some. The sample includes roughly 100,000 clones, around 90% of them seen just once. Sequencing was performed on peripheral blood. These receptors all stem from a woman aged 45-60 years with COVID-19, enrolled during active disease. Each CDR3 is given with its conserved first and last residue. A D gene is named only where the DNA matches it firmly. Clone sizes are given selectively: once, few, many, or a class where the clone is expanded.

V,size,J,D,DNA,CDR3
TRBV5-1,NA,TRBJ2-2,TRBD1,TGCGCCAGCAGCGCAGGGGACAGAGACACCGGGGAGCTGTTTTTT,CASSAGDRDTGELFF
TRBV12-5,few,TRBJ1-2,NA,TGTGCTAGTGGTTTGGTACGCCCGTTTCAGGGTAACTATGGCTACACCTTC,CASGLVRPFQGNYGYTF
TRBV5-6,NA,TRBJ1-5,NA,TGTGCCAGCAGCTCCGGACGGGGGGATTTAGGACAGCCCCAGCATTTT,CASSSGRGDLGQPQHF
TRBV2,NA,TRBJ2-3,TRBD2,TGTGCCAGCCACCGGACTAGCGGGATGAATACGCAGTATTTT,CASHRTSGMNTQYF
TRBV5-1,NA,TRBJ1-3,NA,TGCGCCAGCAGCTTGGGACAGTCGTACTCTGGAAACACCATATATTTT,CASSLGQSYSGNTIYF
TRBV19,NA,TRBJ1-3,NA,TGTGCCATAGCCCCCGGCTCTGGAAACACCATATATTTT,CAIAPGSGNTIYF
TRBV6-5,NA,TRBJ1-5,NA,TGTGCCAGCAGTCGGGTCCGTAATCAGCCCCAGCATTTT,CASSRVRNQPQHF
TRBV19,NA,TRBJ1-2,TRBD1,TGTGCCACCAGACAGGGATTCGGCTACACCTTC,CATRQGFGYTF
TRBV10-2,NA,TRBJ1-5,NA,TGCGCCAGCAGTGCGGGCAATCAGCCCCAGCATTTT,CASSAGNQPQHF
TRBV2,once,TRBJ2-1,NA,TGTGCCAGCAGTGAACCCAAGAGCTCCTACAATGAGCAGTTCTTC,CASSEPKSSYNEQFF
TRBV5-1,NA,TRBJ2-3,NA,TGCGCCAGCAGTACAATGCCTAGCGATACGCAGTATTTT,CASSTMPSDTQYF
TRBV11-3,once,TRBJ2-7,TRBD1,TGTGCCAGCAGCCTCCGACAGGGAAGGGACGAGCAGTACTTC,CASSLRQGRDEQYF
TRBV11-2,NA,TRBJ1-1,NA,TGTGCCAGCAGCTTACAGGGTTTGGATACTGAAGCTTTCTTT,CASSLQGLDTEAFF
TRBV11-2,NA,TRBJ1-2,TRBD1,TGTGCCAGCAGCTTAGGGGCCAGGGGGGCTTATGGCTACACCTTC,CASSLGARGAYGYTF
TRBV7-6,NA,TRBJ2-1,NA,TGTGCCAGCAGCTCCACAGGGAGCTCCTACAATGAGCAGTTCTTC,CASSSTGSSYNEQFF
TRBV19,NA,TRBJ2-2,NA,TGTGCCAGTAGTATCCAGCTTCGGAGCACCGGGGAGCTGTTTTTT,CASSIQLRSTGELFF
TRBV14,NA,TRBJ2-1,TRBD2,TGTGCCAGCAGCCCCCGAAGGCCCCTAGCGGGGCACAATGAGCAGTTCTTC,CASSPRRPLAGHNEQFF
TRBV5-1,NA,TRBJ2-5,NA,TGCGCCAGCAGCTTAGGACTGTACCAAGAGACCCAGTACTTC,CASSLGLYQETQYF